A single sample is the source of the 25 T cell receptor beta chains below, sequenced in a study of human CD8 memory T cell subsets. Classification as TPEX applied to CCR7+ PD-1+ TIGIT+ early memory CD8+ T cells bearing exhausted-like traits. The TCR beta sequencing libraries came from UMI-labeled 5' RACE. TCRdb reprocessed the 5' RACE reads, keeping one entry per CDR3 protein, no DNA. The sample includes about 8,800 distinct CDR3 sequences. Input material: CD8+ T cells from PBMCs. Every receptor here comes from a human donor in good health.

The V and J genes are TRBV20-1 and TRBJ2-7; the TCRdb D gene call, TRBD2, has no DNA to confirm it. The CDR3 runs to 14 residues. CDR1 is DFQATT, CDR2 SNEGSKA, per germline (reference sequence). CDR3 sequence: CSARDSQGSYEQYF.

The chain uses TRBV24-1 and TRBJ2-1; TCRdb's D call, TRBD2, is unchecked because there is no DNA. There are 16 residues in the CDR3. Germline-derived CDR1 and CDR2 are KGHDR and SFDVKD. The CDR3 sequence is CATSEYTSGPYNEQFF.

CDR3 amino acids: CSAEPLAGGPVSRGYEQYF. The chain couples TRBV20-1 to TRBJ2-7; TCRdb outputs TRBD2, but without DNA this stays unchecked. Germline CDR1 reads DFQATT; CDR2 reads SNEGSKA (reference sequence). This CDR3 has 19 amino acids.

The CDR3 reads CASSFLQGAREQYF. This chain joins TRBV28 and TRBJ2-7; TCRdb's assignment of TRBD1 cannot be checked, as there is no DNA. The length of the CDR3 is 14 residues. Per germline, CDR1 MDHEN and CDR2 SYDVKM.

The chain uses TRBV7-9 and TRBJ2-7; TCRdb returns TRBD1, unconfirmable since there is no DNA. This CDR3 comprises 11 residues. Germline CDR1 and CDR2: SEHNR and FQNEAQ (reference sequence). This CDR3 is CASSLGTGRDF.

The V gene is TRBV7-3, the J gene TRBJ1-5; checking the TCRdb D call of TRBD1 is not possible without DNA. Germline V gives CDR1 SGHTA, CDR2 FQGTGA. The CDR3 is made up of 14 amino acids. The CDR3 region is CASSLLSGDQPQHF.

The V call is TRBV7-2, the J call TRBJ2-3; TCRdb outputs TRBD1, but without DNA this stays unchecked. The CDR3 is made up of 15 amino acids. Germline V CDR1 and CDR2: SGHTA, FQGNSA. The CDR3 sequence is CASSSRTGGVHTQYF. Using reference TRBV7-2 and TRBJ2-3 for the parts outside the CDR3, the full variable domain is GAGVSQSPSNKVTEKGKDVELRCDPISGHTALYWYRQSLGQGLEFLIYFQGNSAPDKSGLPSDRFSAERTGGSVSTLTIQRTQQEDSAVYLCASSSRTGGVHTQYFGPGTRLTVL.

The chain carries TRBV7-9 and TRBJ1-1. Germline V gene data show CDR1 as SEHNR and CDR2 as FQNEAQ (reference sequence). This CDR3 is built from 19 residues. CDR3 residues: CASSLAQRSATLRRTEAFF.

V and J are TRBV19 and TRBJ2-7; TCRdb calls TRBD1, which cannot be checked without DNA. CDR3 length equals 14 residues. Germline assignment: CDR1 LNHDA and CDR2 SQIVND (reference sequence). The chain's CDR3 is CASSLDQTGNEQYF. Supplemented by reference TRBV19 and TRBJ2-7, the full variable domain reads DGGITQSPKYLFRKEGQNVTLSCEQNLNHDAMYWYRQDPGQGLRLIYYSQIVNDFQKGDIAEGYSVSREKKESFPLTVTSAQKNPTAFYLCASSLDQTGNEQYFGPGTRLTVT.

The V call is TRBV7-9, the J call TRBJ2-1. The CDR3 runs to 12 residues. Looked up from germline, CDR1 is SEHNR and CDR2 is FQNEAQ (reference sequence). CDR3 residues: CASSPYPNEQFF.

V gene TRBV6-4 combines with J gene TRBJ2-1; TCRdb names TRBD2, which stays unverified in the absence of DNA. The CDR3 is 15 residues long. Germline V CDR1 and CDR2: MRHNA, SNTAGT. CDR3 protein: CASSEHGGALDEQFF.

The chain combines TRBV28 with TRBJ2-4; TCRdb reports TRBD1, a call that lacks DNA to check it against. Germline V gives CDR1 MDHEN, CDR2 SYDVKM. CDR3 length: 14 amino acids. The CDR3: CASSFGRGKNIQYF. Drawing the rest from reference TRBV28 and TRBJ2-4, the complete variable domain is DVKVTQSSRYLVKRTGEKVFLECVQDMDHENMFWYRQDPGLGLRLIYFSYDVKMKEKGDIPEGYSVSREKKERFSLILESASTNQTSMYLCASSFGRGKNIQYFGAGTRLSVL.

This chain uses TRBV7-6 with TRBJ2-2. Looked up from germline, CDR1 is SGHVS and CDR2 is FNYEAQ. CDR3 length: 13 amino acids. CDR3 amino acids: CASSLEFTGELFF. Based on the CDR3 plus reference TRBV7-6 and TRBJ2-2, the full variable domain is GAGVSQSPRYKVTKRGQDVALRCDPISGHVSLYWYRQALGQGPEFLTYFNYEAQQDKSGLPNDRFSAERPEGSISTLTIQRTEQRDSAMYRCASSLEFTGELFFGEGSRLTVL.

V usage is TRBV19 and J usage is TRBJ2-7; the D call from TCRdb, TRBD1, cannot be confirmed without DNA. CDR1 is LNHDA, CDR2 SQIVND, per germline (reference sequence). This CDR3 region has 15 residues. This CDR3 reads CASSIVGAQSYEQYF.

The V gene is TRBV11-2, the J gene TRBJ2-7. The CDR3 has 13 amino acids. Looked up from germline, CDR1 is SGHAT and CDR2 is FQNNGV. The chain's CDR3 is CASSQTGAYEQYF.

V is TRBV12-3 or TRBV12-4 and J is TRBJ1-3. The CDR3 sequence is 13 residues long. CDR3 residues: CASTEDTGNTIYF.

The chain links TRBV14 to TRBJ2-1; TCRdb lists TRBD1, though no DNA is available to test this call. Germline CDR1 and CDR2: SGHDN and FVKESK. The CDR3 spans 17 residues. This CDR3 reads CASSQVGNPAATNEQFF.

J is TRBJ2-1 and V is TRBV20-1; the D gene TCRdb calls, TRBD2, cannot be checked with no DNA. CDR1 and CDR2 from the germline V gene are DFQATT and SNEGSKA (reference sequence). The CDR3 contains 15 residues. This CDR3 reads CSAKIDSGAYNEQFF.

This chain joins TRBV7-3 and TRBJ2-3; the TCRdb call, TRBD2, lacks DNA for checking. The germline gives CDR1 SGHTA, CDR2 FQGTGA. This CDR3 comprises 14 residues. CDR3 sequence: CASSEVSGTDTQYF.

The chain employs TRBV6-2 or TRBV6-3 and TRBJ1-1; the TCRdb call, TRBD1, lacks DNA for checking. This CDR3 region has 12 residues. The germline gives CDR1 MNHEY, CDR2 SVGEGT. Here the CDR3 reads CASRIGTTEAFF.

The J gene is TRBJ2-2, the V gene TRBV7-9. The CDR3 sequence is 12 residues long. Germline V lookup: CDR1 SEHNR, CDR2 FQNEAQ (reference sequence). CDR3 region: CASRPPTGELFF. The full variable domain, with the rest looked up from reference TRBV7-9 and TRBJ2-2, is DTGVSQNPRHKITKRGQNVTFRCDPISEHNRLYWYRQTLGQGPEFLTYFQNEAQLEKSRLLSDRFSAERPKGSFSTLEIQRTEQGDSAMYLCASRPPTGELFFGEGSRLTVL.

Frequency places this clonotype as medium-sized. The rearrangement uses TRBV27 and TRBJ2-7; TCRdb gives TRBD2 as the D gene, but with no DNA this cannot be confirmed. The CDR3 loop spans 12 amino acids. CDR1 and CDR2 (germline): MNHEY, SMNVEV (reference sequence). The CDR3 sequence: CASSLLAGEQYF.

This clonotype registers medium-sized (0.01 to 0.1%) by frequency. The genes are TRBV29-1 and TRBJ2-5; as DNA is missing, the TRBD1 call by TCRdb cannot be tested. The CDR3 covers 13 residues. Germline V gene data show CDR1 as SQVTM and CDR2 as ANQGSEA. CDR3: CSAEGGAVETQYF.

The gene calls are TRBV6-2 or TRBV6-3 and TRBJ2-7; the TCRdb D gene call, TRBD1, has no DNA to confirm it. The CDR3 contains 14 residues. Germline CDR1 and CDR2: MNHEY and SVGEGT. This CDR3 reads CASSGWSGIHEQYF.

This chain uses TRBV20-1 with TRBJ1-2. Germline-derived CDR1 and CDR2 are DFQATT and SNEGSKA (reference sequence). The CDR3 is 14 amino acids. The chain's CDR3 is CSPKWTVANYGYTF.